This record looks at one T cell receptor (beta chain) sequence and its context. This clone's antigen is unknown. Base qualities were left out, and no much larger clone turns up one base away. V loses 0 bases at its end and J loses 3 bases; junction bases beyond the gene matches: 5. CDR1 SGHKS and CDR2 YYEKEE were looked up in the germline V gene (reference sequence). The cysteine opens and the phenylalanine closes a CDR3 of 15 amino acids. Only CDR3 DNA remains: 45 bases, in frame from the first base. The data originate from a study of blood T cell repertoires in COVID-19 (dated by TCRdb to 2019 to 2021). In terms of the full investigation: Collaborator samples came from the United States, Italy and Spain and covered acute and convalescent phases of COVID-19. The material from the prospective study consisted of cDNA or gDNA derived from T cells, B-cell-depleted T cells, or PBMCs. The dataset comprised deeply sampled blood TCRbeta repertoires from subjects exposed to, actively infected with, or recovered from COVID-19. The repertoires were released in a freely available public database intended as a resource for research on the immune response to SARS-CoV-2. The samples were drawn from two sources: the first 160 participants of the ongoing ImmuneRACE study, and about 1,300 subjects contributed by 6 global collaborators. Nearly every sample came with metadata listing a de-identified subject ID, COVID-19 status, age in years and sex. Where available, HLA class I and class II types were taken from metadata supplied by the sample provider and were not determined by assay-based typing. Results and caveats for the whole study, not just this receptor: How much clinical and demographic metadata was included differed by source and by participant, and the metadata was provided uncurated.

Participants in the prospective study were enrolled through a virtual design, were aged about 18 to 90 years, and lived in approximately 25 United States geographic areas. Cohort assignment in the prospective study relied on participant-reported clinical history from a screening survey and a study questionnaire. Recovered participants in ImmuneRACE Cohort 3 were defined by two consecutive negative NP/OP PCR tests, clearance by a healthcare professional, or resolution of symptoms. Mobile phlebotomists in the prospective study collected whole blood, serum and a nasopharyngeal or oropharyngeal swab from every participant. Participants in the prospective study had the option to provide additional blood draws and questionnaires over an approximately 2-month period. Prospective study blood samples were shipped either frozen or at room temperature before DNA extraction. TCRbeta CDR3 regions were amplified from genomic DNA by means of the immunoSEQ Assay, a bias-controlled multiplex PCR. The paper's processing steps were these. Within the assay, amplification of reference gene primers was used to estimate how many nucleated cells each sample contained. To quantify the absolute abundance of each unique TCRbeta CDR3 rearrangement, sequence reads were collapsed and filtered. For each sample, productive Simpson clonality was calculated as the square root of Simpson's diversity index over productive rearrangements. Here the immuneACCESS table is served through TCRdb, limited to in-frame sequences with V and J called. Missing clones are a known gap in these copies; in checked studies unresolved V genes cover under half, and the rest lacks a known reason. V and J calls and clone size follow that table, whereas D and trimming were derived from the DNA. The sample table contains about 180,000 clones; only one count was recorded for more than 70% of them. 7.5% to 10% of the sample is held by the ten biggest clonotypes.

The receptor comes from a woman in her twenties or thirties who had recovered from COVID-19. The sample consisted of PBMCs or T cells enriched from blood (not recorded which). The rearranged segments are TRBV5-5 and TRBJ1-2; 7 bases in the middle match TRBD1. The DNA is as follows: TGTGCCAGCAGCTTGGGACAGGGTTTGGACTATGGCTACACCTTC. Its translation reads: CASSLGQGLDYGYTF.